The clone carrying this TCR beta chain occurred once. What it binds is not known. The immunoSEQ assay amplified TCRB CDR3 from up to 2 ug DNA. Produced via immunoSEQ multiplex PCR; TCRdb's table is partial and in-frame only. Seen here are roughly 80,000 clones, 85% to 90% observed once, and the top ten hold more than 3%. The sample belongs to a study of glioma-infiltrating T cells after dendritic cell vaccination. PBMC sampling occurred before vaccination, two weeks after the third dose, and at progression. The germline V and J ends were trimmed by 1 base and 6 bases, with 12 bases remaining between them. This CDR3 is 14 amino acids long. The germline CDR1 and CDR2 sequences are SGHVS and FNYEAQ. Overall study results and limits: Few patients contributed both blood and tumor specimens.

The J gene is TRBJ1-2, the V gene TRBV7-6, with D possibly TRBD1 on 5 matching bases. The receptor comes from a human donor with glioblastoma. This material consisted of blood, taken before dendritic cell vaccination. The CDR3 DNA reads as TGTGCCAGCAGCTTAGGTTCCGGGGGAGATGGCTACACCTTC. The encoded protein is CASSLGSGGDGYTF. The full variable domain, with the rest looked up from reference TRBV7-6 and TRBJ1-2, is GAGVSQSPRYKVTKRGQDVALRCDPISGHVSLYWYRQALGQGPEFLTYFNYEAQQDKSGLPNDRFSAERPEGSISTLTIQRTEQRDSAMYRCASSLGSGGDGYTFGSGTRLTVV.